These T cell receptor beta chains were read from a single sample in a study of T cell changes during pregnancy in multiple sclerosis. Sequenced by immunoSEQ multiplex PCR; TCRdb stores in-frame clones only, minus some. In the table there are about 44,000 clones, roughly 92% of which are singletons. Sequenced material: CD4+ T cells from peripheral blood mononuclear cells, taken in the third trimester of pregnancy. The source is a female donor with multiple sclerosis, enrolled in a pregnancy study. Both conserved end residues are part of each CDR3. The size field is filled for only some rows; it gives once, few, many or a size class.

>NA|TRBJ2-1|TRBV15
CATSRDRLAGTEQFF
>NA|TRBJ1-1|TRBV21-1
CASSIKQGNTEAFF
>NA|TRBJ2-7|TRBV6-6
CASSGLAGPYEQYF
>NA|TRBJ2-5|TRBV5-3
CARSLRLAETQYF
>NA|TRBJ2-5|TRBV29-1
CSVAGLAGVGLETQYF
>NA|TRBJ2-7|TRBV18
CASSPLPGGLEQYF
>NA|TRBJ2-6|TRBV7-2
CASSTKWGLNSGANVLTF
>NA|TRBJ2-7|TRBV20-1
CSASTGSEQYF
>NA|TRBJ1-3|TRBV19
CASSIGQPGNTIYF
>NA|TRBJ2-3|TRBV5-4
CASSADSSYTDTQYF
>NA|TRBJ2-1|TRBV7-2
CASSGPSGIGSNEQFF
>NA|TRBJ2-1|TRBV7-2
CASSRPGSGTNEQFF
>NA|TRBJ1-1|TRBV19
CASSMPQVPNTEAFF
>NA|TRBJ1-1|TRBV27
CASAPTGRTEAFF
>NA|TRBJ2-7|TRBV11-3
CASSLGGLSSYEQYF
>NA|TRBJ2-2|TRBV7-9
CASSPDSPNTGELFF
>NA|TRBJ2-1|TRBV2
CASRALRSLGEQFF
>NA|TRBJ1-4|TRBV27
CASRQQGVTNEKLFF
>NA|TRBJ2-2|TRBV7-6
CASSLGTNTGELFF
>NA|TRBJ1-5|TRBV19
CASSFSGSLGQPQHF
>NA|TRBJ2-7|TRBV23-1
CAGLAGGQGSYEQYF
>NA|TRBJ2-7|TRBV7-2
CASSLEIGGSYEQYF
>NA|TRBJ1-3|TRBV6-1
CASSLTASSGNTIYF
>few|TRBJ1-5|TRBV6-1
CASSTATGFDQPQHF
>NA|TRBJ2-2|TRBV27
CASTVLAVASNTGELFF
>NA|TRBJ2-5|TRBV11-2
CASSLGVKDKETQYF
>NA|TRBJ1-3|TRBV9
CASSTRDRGLSGNTIYF
>NA|TRBJ2-3|TRBV5-4
CASSFRSRAIRTDTQYF
>NA|TRBJ2-3|TRBV15
CATSSRLAVSTDTQYF
>once|TRBJ1-3|TRBV5-8
CASSYHSLSSGNTIYF